Listed here is a single T cell receptor beta chain. Which antigen it targets is not known. No much larger clonotype is one base removed from it; base qualities were not supplied. The data belong to a study of CD8 T cells in ankylosing spondylitis (dated by TCRdb to the late 2010s). Turning to the overall study: To find TCR variants linked to disease, the study profiled T cell receptor beta repertoires in ankylosing spondylitis patients and healthy donors. In total, the full study cohort was made up of 108 healthy donors and about two dozen ankylosing spondylitis patients. Peripheral blood samples were taken, and synovial fluid was additionally collected from ankylosing spondylitis patients. Points the paper makes about the study in general: A CD8+ phenotype was shown by the disease-linked clones, which were found at relatively low frequencies in peripheral blood. Blood from ankylosing spondylitis patients appeared to be characterized by a TCR beta motif made up of under ten highly homologous amino acid variants. The disease-linked clones were reported as significantly enriched in matched synovial fluid samples from ankylosing spondylitis patients. Some of the motif variants had been reported before in the synovial fluid and blood of reactive arthritis patients, a finding that suggests common disease-initiation mechanisms.

Instrument on record: Illumina HiSeq 2500. Quantitative 5'-RACE with molecular barcodes was the method used to prepare the TCR beta libraries. Turning to the authors' computational methods: A new computational method based on a probabilistic model of VDJ rearrangement was used to identify disease-linked TCR variants. TCRdb reworked the public reads: Q25 trimming with fastp, MiXCR clone assembly, productive beta chains retained. Identical CDR3 proteins give one entry, which carries the most common genes and DNA. These V and J calls originate from TCRdb's pipeline instead of the authors' own analysis. Within this sample are about 420,000 distinct CDR3 sequences, with 20% to 25% of them counted one time only. The biggest ten clones account for about 17% of the sample. The CDR3 sequence holds 17 residues, the cysteine and phenylalanine included. The only DNA kept is the CDR3, 51 bases in frame from the first base. V is reduced by 7 bases and J by 0 bases, leaving a spacing of 21 bases between them. Taken from the germline V gene, the CDR1 and CDR2 loops are MNHNS and SASEGT.

Recombination connected TRBV6-1 to TRBJ1-1; TRBD1 might be the D gene, on 5 matching bases. The source is a male donor with ankylosing spondylitis. Specimen: blood, either unsorted or a sorted T cell fraction (not recorded which). Here the CDR3 is given as CASIHRAGRGMNTEAFF. DNA sequence: TGTGCCAGCATCCACCGGGCGGGAAGGGGCATGAACACTGAAGCTTTCTTT.